These T cell receptor beta chains were read from a single sample in a study of blood T cell repertoires in COVID-19. Produced via immunoSEQ multiplex PCR; TCRdb's table is partial and in-frame only. In the table there are about 41,000 clones, nearly 90% of which are singletons. What was sequenced was peripheral blood. The origin of the receptors is a man in his sixties with acute or convalescent COVID-19. Both conserved end residues are part of each CDR3. A D gene is named only where the DNA matches it firmly. Not every row has a clone size; where given, it reads once, few, many or a size class.

v_call: TRBV30
clone_size: .
j_call: TRBJ1-1
d_call: TRBD1
cdr3_nt: TGTGCCTGGAGTGGGACAGGGGTGACTGAAGCTTTCTTT
cdr3_aa: CAWSGTGVTEAFF

v_call: TRBV30
clone_size: medium-sized
j_call: TRBJ1-5
d_call: TRBD1
cdr3_nt: TGTGCCTGGAGTGGGGAGAGCGGACAGGCCGTCAATCAGCCCCAGCATTTT
cdr3_aa: CAWSGESGQAVNQPQHF

v_call: TRBV20-1
clone_size: .
j_call: TRBJ1-1
d_call: TRBD1
cdr3_nt: TGCAGTGCTAGTTCAGGGGGCAGTTTATTGGCTTTCTTT
cdr3_aa: CSASSGGSLLAFF

v_call: TRBV10-3
clone_size: .
j_call: TRBJ2-1
d_call: TRBD2
cdr3_nt: TGTGCCATCAGTCGGTCGGTAGCGGGGTCTTACAATGAGCAGTTCTTC
cdr3_aa: CAISRSVAGSYNEQFF

v_call: TRBV10-3
clone_size: .
j_call: TRBJ2-3
d_call: .
cdr3_nt: TGTGCCATCAGGGGGAGGGGGGTGGATACGCAGTATTTT
cdr3_aa: CAIRGRGVDTQYF

v_call: TRBV5-1
clone_size: .
j_call: TRBJ2-7
d_call: TRBD2
cdr3_nt: TGCGCCAGCAGCTTAACTAGCGGGGGGGACTACGAGCAGTACTTC
cdr3_aa: CASSLTSGGDYEQYF

v_call: TRBV7-2
clone_size: .
j_call: TRBJ1-1
d_call: TRBD1
cdr3_nt: TGTGCCAGCAGCTTAGTTTCGCAGGGGGAAGAATCCGAAGCTTTCTTT
cdr3_aa: CASSLVSQGEESEAFF

v_call: TRBV19
clone_size: .
j_call: TRBJ2-7
d_call: .
cdr3_nt: TGTGCCAGTAGTAGTAGAGGAGTCTACGAGCAGTACTTC
cdr3_aa: CASSSRGVYEQYF

v_call: TRBV2
clone_size: few
j_call: TRBJ1-5
d_call: .
cdr3_nt: TGTGCCAGCAACAAACAGGGATCGGGCAATCAGCCCCAGCATTTT
cdr3_aa: CASNKQGSGNQPQHF

v_call: TRBV21-1
clone_size: .
j_call: TRBJ2-1
d_call: .
cdr3_nt: TGTGCCAGCAGCAACCAGCCCAGTCTGGACAGGCAGCAGTACAATGAGCAGTTCTTC
cdr3_aa: CASSNQPSLDRQQYNEQFF

v_call: TRBV5-1
clone_size: .
j_call: TRBJ1-2
d_call: .
cdr3_nt: TGCGCCAGCAGCCTACAGGGTTATGGCTACACCTTC
cdr3_aa: CASSLQGYGYTF

v_call: TRBV5-6
clone_size: .
j_call: TRBJ1-3
d_call: TRBD1
cdr3_nt: TGTGCCAGCAGCTTGGGTGGCCAGGGGGCTCGTGGAAACACCATATATTTT
cdr3_aa: CASSLGGQGARGNTIYF

v_call: TRBV24-1
clone_size: .
j_call: TRBJ1-2
d_call: .
cdr3_nt: TGTGCCACCAGTGATCCAGGACAGAATTATGGCTACACCTTC
cdr3_aa: CATSDPGQNYGYTF

v_call: TRBV19
clone_size: once
j_call: TRBJ1-4
d_call: TRBD1
cdr3_nt: TGTGCCAGTACCAACTGGGACAGCGAAAAACTGTTTTTT
cdr3_aa: CASTNWDSEKLFF

v_call: TRBV6-5
clone_size: .
j_call: TRBJ1-1
d_call: .
cdr3_nt: TGTGCCAGCAGTTCGGGGACTGAAGCTTTCTTT
cdr3_aa: CASSSGTEAFF